The 26 T cell receptor beta chains in this list originate from one sample, sequenced in a study of blood T cells in healthy people across ages. The authors ran a second PCR of about 6 to 11 cycles using a sample-barcoded 5' primer and a J-beta primer mix. TCRdb ran MiXCR on the 5' RACE reads and lists one entry per CDR3 protein. Here the sample spans 800,000 to 950,000 distinct CDR3 sequences, about 34% being singletons. The specimen sequenced was blood. Receptors were obtained from a man between 18 and 29 years old in good health.

This clonotype was detected a few times. The chain has TRBV28 and TRBJ2-7; 10 bases align to TRBD1. Trimming at V came to 4 bases and at J to 1 base, leaving 7 bases not matched to a gene. The V gene's germline CDR1 is MDHEN and CDR2 SYDVKM. The CDR3 totals 16 residues. The CDR3: CASSSKPGQGSYEQYF. DNA of the CDR3: TGTGCCAGCAGTTCGAAACCGGGACAGGGGTCCTACGAGCAGTACTTC. The full variable domain, its missing parts supplied by reference TRBV28 and TRBJ2-7, is DVKVTQSSRYLVKRTGEKVFLECVQDMDHENMFWYRQDPGLGLRLIYFSYDVKMKEKGDIPEGYSVSREKKERFSLILESASTNQTSMYLCASSSKPGQGSYEQYFGPGTRLTVT.

This sequence joins TRBV28 and TRBJ1-1, with D maybe TRBD1 (6 bases). This CDR3 is 13 amino acids long. Trimming took 5 bases from V and 8 from J, leaving 15 bases between them. The germline gives CDR1 MDHEN, CDR2 SYDVKM. This CDR3 is CASSIRQEFEAFF. CDR3 bases: TGTGCCAGCAGTATCCGACAGGAGTTCGAAGCTTTCTTT.

This chain uses TRBV4-3 with TRBJ2-5, with TRBD2 matching over 7 bases. TRBJ2-7 explains the end of the DNA better; the J call may be wrong. Germline assignment: CDR1 LGHNA and CDR2 YSLEER. The CDR3 extends over 16 amino acids. The CDR3 loop is CASSQRPSGHSYEQYF. For the CDR3, the DNA is TGCGCCAGCAGCCAACGTCCTAGCGGACACTCCTACGAGCAGTACTTC.

As concerns this clonotype: A junction boundary mismatches the germline segment, possibly from a read error. The chain carries TRBV12-3 or TRBV12-4 and TRBJ1-2, with D perhaps TRBD1 (6 bases). The CDR3 consists of 12 residues. The CDR3 nucleotides are TGTGCCAGCACCAGGACAGCCTATAGCTACACCTTC. Protein product: CASTRTAYSYTF.

This clonotype was found a few times. The chain recombines TRBV18 with TRBJ2-1; D may match TRBD1 or TRBD2 (5 bases each). Germline loops: CDR1 KGHSH, CDR2 LQKENI. Trimming removed 0 bases from V and 7 bases from J, with 13 bases in between. There are 15 residues in the CDR3. This CDR3 reads CASSPPNARENEQFF. The CDR3 DNA reads as TGTGCCAGCTCACCACCGAACGCCAGGGAGAATGAGCAGTTCTTC.

The gene calls are TRBV7-9 and TRBJ1-1; 9 nucleotides match TRBD1. The ends lost 5 bases at V and 7 bases at J; junction bases unmatched: 11. The germline V gene encodes CDR1 SEHNR and CDR2 FQNEAQ (reference sequence). The CDR3 covers 15 residues. The CDR3 region has the DNA TGTGCCAGCAGCCCCCGGGACAGGGTTTCGGGTGAAGCTTTCTTT. Translating it yields CASSPRDRVSGEAFF.

Only a few counts were recorded for this clonotype. This chain uses TRBV6-2 or TRBV6-3 with TRBJ2-1; 11 bases fit TRBD2. Trimming removed 0 bases from V and 0 bases from J; junction bases left unmatched: 7. The CDR3 consists of 19 residues. Germline CDR1 and CDR2: MNHEY and SVGEGT. CDR3 protein: CASSYSRLAGRSSYNEQFF. The CDR3 DNA reads TGTGCCAGCAGTTACTCGAGACTAGCGGGGCGAAGCTCCTACAATGAGCAGTTCTTC.

This clonotype was counted between two and nine times. J is TRBJ1-1 and V is TRBV2; D remains unclear. The CDR3 is made up of 11 amino acids. Trimming pared 7 bases from V and 7 bases from J, leaving 10 bases between. Germline loops: CDR1 SNHLY, CDR2 FYNNEI. CDR3 nucleotides: TGTGCCAGCAACGGAGTTGGTGAAGCTTTCTTT. This codes for CASNGVGEAFF.

This sequence joins TRBV27 and TRBJ2-4, with 8 bases that match TRBD2. Germline V gene lookup returns CDR1 MNHEY and CDR2 SMNVEV (reference sequence). CDR3 length: 14 residues. The J segment lost 11 bases and the V segment lost 5 bases, leaving 11 bases of the junction unmatched. The DNA for the CDR3 is TGTGCCAGCAGTGCGGGGGGAGGGACGTTAGTTCAGTACTTC. It encodes CASSAGGGTLVQYF.

This clonotype was seen a few times. The genes are TRBV20-1 and TRBJ2-4; the D is unclear. Germline values: CDR1 DFQATT, CDR2 SNEGSKA (reference sequence). V lost 1 base to trimming and J lost 4 bases, with 20 bases between them. The CDR3 spans 17 residues. The CDR3 spells CSARGMGQNTEKNIQYF. The CDR3 DNA sequence: TGCAGTGCTAGAGGAATGGGTCAGAACACGGAGAAAAACATTCAGTACTTC.

The chain links TRBV9 to TRBJ2-1; D is perhaps TRBD1 or TRBD2 (6 bases each). The assigned J gene may be wrong: the sequence end matches TRBJ2-7 better. CDR1 is SGDLS, CDR2 YYNGEE, per germline. The CDR3 spans 16 residues. The CDR3 DNA reads as TGTGCCAGCAGCACCCTAGGGGGGACCTCCTACAATGAGCAGTACTTC. Protein product: CASSTLGGTSYNEQYF.

The sample holds one count of this clonotype. The J gene is TRBJ1-2, the V gene TRBV27; possibly TRBD1 for D (5 bases). Germline V gene data show CDR1 as MNHEY and CDR2 as SMNVEV (reference sequence). V was cut by 2 bases and J by 7 bases, with 20 bases left in between. There are 16 residues in the CDR3. CDR3 in amino acids: CASSLTPGGERGGYTF. In DNA form, the CDR3 reads TGTGCCAGCAGTTTAACCCCTGGGGGGGAAAGAGGTGGCTACACCTTC.

This clonotype was seen at least ten times. This chain uses TRBV12-3 or TRBV12-4 with TRBJ2-1, with a possible D match to TRBD2 (6 bases). V lost 8 bases and J 4 bases, leaving 6 bases between the germline ends. This CDR3 comprises 11 residues. CDR3 coding DNA: TGTGCCAGCGGGGGGTACAATGAGCAGTTCTTC. Protein product: CASGGYNEQFF.

The chain uses TRBV27 and TRBJ2-1; D gene ambiguous. The V end was cut by 3 bases, the J end by 6 bases, with 9 bases between. Germline values: CDR1 MNHEY, CDR2 SMNVEV (reference sequence). This CDR3 is 13 amino acids long. CDR3 amino acids: CASSFGACNEQFF. The CDR3 region has the DNA TGTGCCAGCAGTTTTGGCGCCTGCAATGAGCAGTTCTTC.

This chain links TRBV4-3 with TRBJ2-1; TRBD2 matches 8 bases. The DNA end is a closer match to TRBJ2-7, so the J assignment may be wrong. Germline V gives CDR1 LGHNA, CDR2 YSLEER. This CDR3 region has 17 residues. Written as DNA, the CDR3 is TGCGCCAGCAGCCAAGATGTAACCGGGGGGGCCTACAATGAGCAGTACTTC. Amino acid sequence: CASSQDVTGGAYNEQYF.

This clonotype was counted many times. The chain couples TRBV4-2 to TRBJ2-3; the D gene could be TRBD1 or TRBD2 (5 bases each). The germline V gene encodes CDR1 LGHNA and CDR2 YNFKEQ. V was cut by 3 bases and J by 2 bases, with 9 bases left in between. CDR3 length: 14 amino acids. The CDR3 region has the DNA TGTGCCAGCAGCCAGGGACGTGCCACAGATACGCAGTATTTT. Amino acids: CASSQGRATDTQYF.

The chain joins TRBV20-1 to TRBJ2-3; 8 positions match TRBD2. The length of the CDR3 is 14 residues. J lost 0 bases, V lost 6 bases, and 5 bases had no gene match. Germline lookup yields CDR1 DFQATT and CDR2 SNEGSKA (reference sequence). The CDR3 sequence: CSAPRGASTDTQYF. The CDR3, as DNA: TGCAGTGCCCCGCGGGGGGCTAGCACAGATACGCAGTATTTT.

This clonotype was found once. This chain uses TRBV20-1 with TRBJ2-3, with 11 bases identical to TRBD2. CDR3 length: 17 amino acids. The V and J ends lost 6 bases and 0 bases, in that order; junction bases with no gene match: 11. The V gene's germline CDR1 is DFQATT and CDR2 SNEGSKA (reference sequence). This CDR3 is CSAEPGLAEHSTDTQYF. CDR3 in DNA: TGCAGTGCCGAACCGGGACTAGCGGAACATAGCACAGATACGCAGTATTTT.

This chain connects TRBV29-1 to TRBJ2-1; 8 bases fit TRBD2. The length of the CDR3 is 13 residues. V gave up 7 bases and J gave up 11 bases; unmatched junction bases: 13. In germline, CDR1 is SQVTM, CDR2 ANQGSEA. CDR3 sequence (DNA): TGCAGCGCTCCGAGCGGGAGCCGCCATCAGCAGTTCTTC. It translates to CSAPSGSRHQQFF.

This clonotype occurred a few times. The chain is built from TRBV7-2 and TRBJ1-1; 7 bases line up with TRBD1. Germline loops: CDR1 SGHTA, CDR2 FQGNSA. The CDR3 is made up of 14 amino acids. V lost 3 bases and J lost 4; bases outside the gene matches: 5. As DNA, the CDR3 is TGTGCCAGCAGCTTCAATGCAGGGGGCACTGAAGCTTTCTTT. It yields the protein CASSFNAGGTEAFF. Full variable domain (rest looked up from reference TRBV7-2 and TRBJ1-1): GAGVSQSPSNKVTEKGKDVELRCDPISGHTALYWYRQSLGQGLEFLIYFQGNSAPDKSGLPSDRFSAERTGGSVSTLTIQRTQQEDSAVYLCASSFNAGGTEAFFGQGTRLTVV.

This rearrangement joins TRBV27 to TRBJ2-3; TRBD1 matches at 9 bases. The CDR3 spans 15 residues. The V gene end was trimmed by 8 bases and the J gene end by 2 bases; junction bases not matched to a gene: 8. Germline values: CDR1 MNHEY, CDR2 SMNVEV (reference sequence). The CDR3 sequence is CASQQRDRVTDTQYF. For the CDR3, the DNA is TGTGCCAGCCAACAAAGGGACAGGGTCACAGATACGCAGTATTTT.

This clonotype appeared many times. The J gene is TRBJ2-5, the V gene TRBV25-1; D may be TRBD1 (6 bases). This CDR3 comprises 14 residues. With 8 bases removed from V and 2 bases from J, the gap between germline ends came to 15 bases. Germline CDR1 reads MGHDK; CDR2 reads SYGVNS. In DNA, the CDR3 is TGTGCCAGCGCGGACAGTACGACACAAGAGACCCAGTACTTC. Its protein is CASADSTTQETQYF.

This clonotype has at least ten counts. The chain employs TRBV2 and TRBJ2-3; either TRBD1 or TRBD2 may fit D (5 bases each). Germline CDR1 reads SNHLY; CDR2 reads FYNNEI. The CDR3 loop spans 11 amino acids. Trimming stripped 8 bases from V and 5 bases from J, with 8 bases between. CDR3 region: CASRGRDTQYF. Here the CDR3 DNA reads TGTGCCAGCCGGGGACGAGATACGCAGTATTTT.

This clonotype was seen a handful of times. The J gene is TRBJ1-1, the V gene TRBV20-1; TRBD1 might be the D (6 bases). Trimming took 1 base from V and 0 from J, leaving 9 bases between them. The CDR3 length is 14 residues. The V gene's germline CDR1 is DFQATT and CDR2 SNEGSKA (reference sequence). The CDR3 bases are TGCAGTGCTAGAGCCTACAGGGTGAACACTGAAGCTTTCTTT. Protein product: CSARAYRVNTEAFF.

This clonotype was seen a handful of times. The chain carries TRBV4-2 and TRBJ1-6, with 7 bases identical to TRBD1. The CDR3 is 14 residues long. From germline, CDR1 is LGHNA and CDR2 YNFKEQ. V trimming: 2 bases; J trimming: 9 bases; junction bases outside the gene matches: 4. CDR3 DNA sequence: TGTGCCAGCAGCCAACGGACAGGAGGTTCACCCCTCCACTTT. Residues: CASSQRTGGSPLHF.

This clonotype has a count of ten or more. The rearrangement uses TRBV4-3 and TRBJ2-1; D might be TRBD2 (6 bases). With 3 bases removed from V and 0 bases from J, the gap between germline ends came to 12 bases. The CDR3 is 16 amino acids. Germline CDR1 and CDR2: LGHNA and YSLEER. The CDR3 coding sequence is TGCGCCAGCAGCCAGGGGCCTAGCGCCTCCTACAATGAGCAGTTCTTC. It yields the protein CASSQGPSASYNEQFF.